This T cell receptor (beta chain) is drawn from a study of cytomegalovirus exposure and HLA in healthy donors. Study-level findings and limits: Testing in vitro showed three CMV-associated chains specific for CMV antigens. Several top significant clusters appeared, in a later analysis, to be linked to common viral pathogens.

Vbeta (60) and Jbeta (13) primers were used in the PCR. Per the original data handling: An analysis that came later counted some 85 million unique TCR beta chains, 10 million to 11 million shared. Data came from immunoSEQ multiplex PCR; TCRdb stores just in-frame clones and leaves some out. The DNA was the basis for D and trimming; V, J and clone size are from that table. This sample carries about 170,000 clones, with about 0.81% going to the ten biggest clones. The germline gives CDR1 SSHAT, CDR2 FNYEAQ (reference sequence). The CDR3 contains 14 residues. In the case of this clone: Its antigen is currently unknown. The junction and the germline gene differ at one end; a read error may be behind it.

The chain has TRBV7-7 and TRBJ2-5; 9 nucleotides agree with TRBD2. The source is a woman aged 18-29 years in good health and CMV-seropositive. Material for sequencing was PBMCs. The CDR3 DNA reads TGTGCTAGCAGCGCGATAGCGGGGGTAGAGACCCAGTACTTC. Protein product: CASSAIAGVETQYF. The complete variable domain, with remaining parts taken from reference TRBV7-7 and TRBJ2-5, reads GAGVSQSPRYKVTKRGQDVTLRCDPISSHATLYWYQQALGQGPEFLTYFNYEAQPDKSGLPSDRFSAERPEGSISTLTIQRTEQRDSAMYRCASSAIAGVETQYFGPGTRLLVL.